These 9 T cell receptor beta chains share one sample of origin, sequenced in a study of cytomegalovirus exposure and HLA in healthy donors. PCR was performed using 60 Vbeta and 13 Jbeta primers. Generated by immunoSEQ multiplex PCR, the TCRdb table keeps only in-frame clones and is missing some. This sample has over 100,000 clones, with approximately 70% found just once. Sequencing was done on a sample of PBMCs. The source of these receptors is a man aged 18 to 30 in good health and CMV-seronegative.

The V call is TRBV27, the J call TRBJ2-3; 7 nucleotides agree with TRBD2. The CDR3 is 16 amino acids. The V and J ends lost 3 bases and 2 bases, in that order; junction bases with no gene match: 8. Germline CDR1 is MNHEY and CDR2 is SMNVEV (reference sequence). CDR3 amino acids: CASSFGTRGNTDTQYF. The CDR3 region has the DNA TGTGCCAGCAGTTTCGGCACGCGGGGGAACACAGATACGCAGTATTTT.

The V gene is TRBV6-6, the J gene TRBJ2-5; 9 positions agree with TRBD1. The DNA end is a closer match to TRBJ2-7, so the J assignment may be wrong. CDR3 size: 15 residues. Germline V CDR1 and CDR2: MNHNY, SVGAGI (reference sequence). The CDR3 is CASSHRGQGPYEQYF. The CDR3 nucleotides are TGTGCCAGCAGTCACCGGGGACAGGGACCCTACGAGCAGTACTTC.

This chain links TRBV6-1 with TRBJ1-5; D is possibly TRBD1 (6 bases). CDR1 and CDR2 from the germline V gene are MNHNS and SASEGT. V was cut by 6 bases and J by 0 bases, with 12 bases left in between. The CDR3 spans 15 residues. The CDR3 is CASSRNRDSNQPQHF. Written as DNA, the CDR3 is TGTGCCAGCAGCCGCAACAGGGATAGCAATCAGCCCCAGCATTTT.

The J gene is TRBJ1-1, the V gene TRBV29-1; maybe TRBD1 (5 bases). This CDR3 spans 13 amino acids. Germline CDR1 and CDR2: SQVTM and ANQGSEA. V lost 7 bases to trimming and J lost 4 bases, with 16 bases between them. The CDR3 DNA reads TGCAGCGCAGAACCCAGGGAGGGCACTGAAGCTTTCTTT. Encoded protein: CSAEPREGTEAFF.

There are a few counts of this clone. V gene TRBV6-1 combines with J gene TRBJ2-3; D not resolved. Trimming shortened V by 1 base and J by 0 bases, and 8 bases separated the two germline ends. Germline loops: CDR1 MNHNS, CDR2 SASEGT. The CDR3 covers 15 residues. The CDR3 spells CASSEVGWSTDTQYF. CDR3 nucleotide sequence: TGTGCCAGCAGTGAAGTTGGCTGGAGCACAGATACGCAGTATTTT.

J is TRBJ1-2 and V is TRBV6-6; D remains unclear. This CDR3 region has 15 residues. With 8 bases removed from V and 0 bases from J, the gap between germline ends came to 16 bases. Germline-derived CDR1 and CDR2 are MNHNY and SVGAGI (reference sequence). CDR3 amino acids: CASSPPGRSNYGYTF. CDR3 DNA sequence: TGTGCCAGCTCCCCCCCCGGGAGGTCTAACTATGGCTACACCTTC.

Only a few counts were recorded for this clone. The V gene is TRBV7-9, the J gene TRBJ1-2; 9 bases align to TRBD1. The CDR3 extends over 16 amino acids. V lost 5 bases, J lost 8 bases, and 15 bases stayed unmatched. The V gene's germline CDR1 is SEHNR and CDR2 FQNEAQ (reference sequence). CDR3 sequence (DNA): TGTGCCAGCAGCCTGTACCCCACGGGACAGGGCGGCGGCTACACCTTC. Translation gives CASSLYPTGQGGGYTF.

The chain recombines TRBV5-6 with TRBJ2-1; maybe TRBD1 (6 bases). The ends were cut back, 0 bases at V and 10 bases at J, with 14 bases in the middle. CDR1 and CDR2 from the germline V gene are SGHDT and YYEEEE. This CDR3 contains 14 residues. CDR3: CASSLGQVYGEQFF. The CDR3 coding sequence is TGTGCCAGCAGCTTGGGACAGGTCTACGGGGAGCAGTTCTTC.

The rearrangement uses TRBV6-5 and TRBJ1-2; 7 nucleotides line up with TRBD1. The CDR3 totals 15 residues. Per the germline V gene, CDR1 is MNHEY and CDR2 is SVGAGI. V dropped 8 bases and J dropped 8; count of bases not matched to a gene: 17. CDR3 in DNA: TGTGCCAGCTACCGGACACCGGACAGGCCAGGGGGCTACACCTTC. Translation gives CASYRTPDRPGGYTF.